The T cell receptor (beta chain) described here comes from a study of CD8 T cell repertoires and HIV-1 epitope variants. TCRdb's table, derived via immunoSEQ multiplex PCR, lists solely in-frame clones and lacks some. The sample includes thousands of clones, roughly 60% of them seen just once. This clone was counted a few times. The antigen remains unidentified. The sequenced material came from cultured CD8+ T cells derived from PBMCs. This sequence originates from a male donor with HIV.

The CDR3 spells CASSDGQVPSPEQYF. The CDR3, as DNA: TGTGCCAGCAGCGATGGACAGGTCCCATCCCCGGAGCAGTACTTC. The chain links TRBV9 to TRBJ2-7, with 7 bases matching TRBD1. The CDR3 loop spans 15 amino acids. V trimming: 3 bases; J trimming: 7 bases; junction bases outside the gene matches: 13. Looked up from germline, CDR1 is SGDLS and CDR2 is YYNGEE.